A single sample gave rise to the 15 T cell receptor beta chains below, sequenced in a study of cytomegalovirus exposure and HLA in healthy donors. TCRdb's table, derived via immunoSEQ multiplex PCR, lists solely in-frame clones and lacks some. The profile covers some 70,000 clones, with around 89% appearing a single time and around 1.5% taken by the ten largest. Specimen: PBMCs. The receptors stem from a woman between 18 and 29 years old in good health and CMV-seronegative.

This clone was seen just once. V is TRBV11-2 and J is TRBJ2-7; 8 bases fit TRBD1. V was pared by 4 bases and J by 3 bases, with 2 bases of the junction left unmatched. CDR1 is SGHAT and CDR2 is FQNNGV in the germline V gene. This CDR3 region has 13 residues. CDR3 residues: CASSYGTGYEQYF. CDR3 sequence (DNA): TGTGCCAGCAGCTACGGGACAGGCTACGAGCAGTACTTC.

The V gene is TRBV27, the J gene TRBJ2-7; 9 positions agree with TRBD2. With V trimmed by 5 bases and J by 3 bases, 14 bases remained unmatched. The length of the CDR3 is 17 residues. The germline gives CDR1 MNHEY, CDR2 SMNVEV (reference sequence). The CDR3 region is CASSPSAASGRHYEQYF. The CDR3 DNA sequence: TGTGCCAGCAGTCCCTCCGCGGCCAGCGGGAGGCACTACGAGCAGTACTTC.

This clone was seen a single time. The V and J genes are TRBV13 and TRBJ2-7; D might be TRBD2 (6 bases). Germline values: CDR1 PRHDT, CDR2 FYEKMQ (reference sequence). Trimming shortened V by 3 bases and J by 0 bases, and 21 bases separated the two germline ends. The CDR3 is 18 residues long. This chain's CDR3 is CASSFGPTSVGSSYEQYF. The CDR3 DNA is TGTGCCAGCAGCTTTGGGCCTACCTCCGTCGGGAGCTCCTACGAGCAGTACTTC.

V usage is TRBV14 and J usage is TRBJ2-7; D unclear. CDR3 length: 13 amino acids. V lost 4 bases, J lost 5 bases, and 12 bases lay in between. Germline V gives CDR1 SGHDN, CDR2 FVKESK. The CDR3: CASSRVGLDEQYF. The CDR3 nucleotides read TGTGCCAGCAGCCGAGTCGGGTTGGACGAGCAGTACTTC.

This rearrangement joins TRBV6-1 to TRBJ1-1; TRBD1 matches at 7 bases. Germline lookup yields CDR1 MNHNS and CDR2 SASEGT. CDR3 length: 13 residues. The V and J ends lost 6 bases and 5 bases, in that order; junction bases with no gene match: 6. CDR3 nucleotide sequence: TGTGCCAGCAGGGTCCAGGGGGGTACTGAAGCTTTCTTT. Translated, it gives CASRVQGGTEAFF.

The rearrangement joins TRBV5-1 to TRBJ2-5, with a possible D match to TRBD2 (5 bases). CDR1 and CDR2 (germline): SGHRS, YFSETQ. This CDR3 contains 14 residues. V dropped 4 bases and J dropped 3 bases, with 13 bases sitting between them. CDR3 amino acids: CASSPTSQEETQYF. DNA of the CDR3: TGCGCCAGCAGCCCCACTAGTCAAGAAGAGACCCAGTACTTC. The full variable domain, in which reference TRBV5-1 and TRBJ2-5 provide the parts outside the CDR3, is KAGVTQTPRYLIKTRGQQVTLSCSPISGHRSVSWYQQTPGQGLQFLFEYFSETQRNKGNFPGRFSGRQFSNSRSEMNVSTLELGDSALYLCASSPTSQEETQYFGPGTRLLVL.

This chain joins TRBV10-3 and TRBJ2-5; D not resolved. The V gene lost 4 bases and the J gene lost 4 bases, with 13 bases spanning the gap. CDR1 and CDR2 (germline): ENHRY, SYGVKD. The CDR3 contains 14 residues. CDR3 amino acids: CAISGGRPGETQYF. CDR3 DNA sequence: TGTGCCATCAGTGGAGGCCGACCGGGAGAGACCCAGTACTTC.

This clone appeared once. CDR3 in amino acids: CASSFGLPSSYEQYF. The CDR3 DNA follows: TGTGCCAGCAGCTTTGGACTTCCAAGCTCCTACGAGCAGTACTTC. J is TRBJ2-7 and V is TRBV5-6; the D gene is possibly TRBD2 (5 bases). CDR3 length: 15 residues. Trimming stripped 2 bases from V and 0 bases from J, with 12 bases between. CDR1 is SGHDT, CDR2 YYEEEE, per germline.

Concerning this clone itself: Its ends do not fully match the called genes, so a read error is possible. The chain joins TRBV7-8 to TRBJ2-1; the match to TRBD2 covers 14 bases. Germline V gene sequence: CDR1 SGHVS, CDR2 FQNEAQ. This CDR3 has 18 residues. The CDR3 loop reads CASSSGLAGALKNNKQFF. CDR3 coding DNA: TGTGCCAGCAGCTCGGGACTAGCGGGGGCCTTAAAAAACAATAAGCAGTTCTTC.

J is TRBJ1-3 and V is TRBV9; D remains ambiguous. The V end lost 3 bases, the J end lost 5 bases, and 6 bases lay between the germline ends. This CDR3 comprises 12 residues. Germline V gives CDR1 SGDLS, CDR2 YYNGEE. CDR3 nucleotides: TGTGCCAGCAGCGAGAGTAGAAACACCATATATTTT. It is translated as CASSESRNTIYF.

The chain combines TRBV6-1 with TRBJ1-5, with 9 positions matching TRBD1. The germline gives CDR1 MNHNS, CDR2 SASEGT. This CDR3 is built from 15 residues. V lost 2 bases and J lost 7; bases outside the gene matches: 6. The CDR3 sequence: CASSERDRANQPQHF. Written as DNA, the CDR3 is TGTGCCAGCAGTGAACGGGACAGGGCCAACCAGCCCCAGCATTTT.

The rearrangement joins TRBV5-1 to TRBJ1-4, with 10 bases matching TRBD1. The CDR3 covers 14 residues. The V segment lost 4 bases and the J segment 6 bases; nucleotides outside the gene matches: 3. The germline CDR1 and CDR2 sequences are SGHRS and YFSETQ. The CDR3 loop reads CASSGGTGDEKLFF. CDR3 DNA sequence: TGCGCCAGCAGCGGGGGGACAGGGGATGAAAAACTGTTTTTT.

The chain is built from TRBV29-1 and TRBJ2-2; TRBD1 is a possible D gene (5 bases). The V gene lost 7 bases and the J gene lost 0 bases, with 18 bases spanning the gap. The CDR3 consists of 16 residues. Germline CDR1 reads SQVTM; CDR2 reads ANQGSEA. This CDR3 reads CSAQAGWPANTGELFF. For the CDR3, the DNA is TGCAGCGCCCAAGCAGGGTGGCCTGCGAACACCGGGGAGCTGTTTTTT.

CDR3 bases: TGTGCCAGCAGCCCCCGGGGGGATACGCAGTATTTT. Amino acids: CASSPRGDTQYF. The chain is built from TRBV7-9 and TRBJ2-3; possibly TRBD2 for D (6 bases). CDR1 and CDR2 from the germline V gene are SEHNR and FQNEAQ (reference sequence). This CDR3 is built from 12 residues. Deletions cut 5 bases from V and 6 bases from J, with 9 bases between.

V usage is TRBV4-2 and J usage is TRBJ2-2; 11 nucleotides line up with TRBD1. J gave up 4 bases and V 8 bases, and 6 bases lay outside the gene matches. CDR3 size: 15 residues. Germline V gene lookup returns CDR1 LGHNA and CDR2 YNFKEQ. In nucleotides, the CDR3 is TGTGCCAGCCGGCGGACAGGGGGCCCCACCGGGGAGCTGTTTTTT. Translation: CASRRTGGPTGELFF.